One and the same sample provided the 19 T cell receptor beta chains below, sequenced in a study of cytomegalovirus exposure and HLA in healthy donors. Primers: 60 Vbeta forward and 13 Jbeta reverse. Data came from immunoSEQ multiplex PCR; TCRdb stores just in-frame clones and leaves some out. The sample has a few hundred thousand clones; just over 70% are singletons. The sample was PBMCs. The source is a female donor in good health and CMV-seronegative.

This clone was seen a few times. DNA of the CDR3: TGTGCCAGCAAGGCGGCTAGCGGGAGGGTAGATACGCAGTATTTT. It encodes CASKAASGRVDTQYF. This sequence joins TRBV2 and TRBJ2-3; TRBD2 matches 12 bases. V was clipped by 7 bases and J by 5 bases; unmatched bases: 7. CDR1 SNHLY and CDR2 FYNNEI come from the germline V gene. CDR3 size: 15 residues.

The V call is TRBV4-2, the J call TRBJ2-2; TRBD2 is a possible D gene (7 bases). V dropped 0 bases and J dropped 5 bases, with 16 bases sitting between them. The CDR3 covers 17 residues. CDR1 is LGHNA, CDR2 YNFKEQ, per germline. This CDR3 is CASSQDLGGGNTGELFF. In nucleotides, the CDR3 is TGTGCCAGCAGCCAAGATTTGGGAGGGGGGAATACCGGGGAGCTGTTTTTT.

This chain connects TRBV23-1 to TRBJ2-3; 10 bases map to TRBD1. TRBV23-1 is labeled an ORF, and its function is uncertain. The CDR3 sequence is 13 residues long. With 8 bases clipped from V and 3 bases from J, the junction kept 2 bases outside the gene matches. Written as DNA, the CDR3 is TGCGCCAGCGGGACAGGGGAAACAGATACGCAGTATTTT. Encoded protein: CASGTGETDTQYF.

The V gene is TRBV13, the J gene TRBJ1-5; TRBD1 aligns across 8 bases. V lost 2 bases, J lost 6 bases, and 9 bases stayed unmatched. CDR3 length equals 16 residues. Germline CDR1 and CDR2: PRHDT and FYEKMQ (reference sequence). The CDR3 DNA reads as TGTGCCAGCAGCTTACGGGCGGCAGGGGGCTCTCAGCCCCAGCATTTT. Translating it yields CASSLRAAGGSQPQHF. Full variable domain (rest looked up from reference TRBV13 and TRBJ1-5): AAGVIQSPRHLIKEKRETATLKCYPIPRHDTVYWYQQGPGQDPQFLISFYEKMQSDKGSIPDRFSAQQFSDYHSELNMSSLELGDSALYFCASSLRAAGGSQPQHFGDGTRLSIL.

The V and J genes are TRBV19 and TRBJ1-4; possibly TRBD1 for D (6 bases). V was shortened by 5 bases and J by 4 bases, with 11 bases between the two germline ends. Germline V lookup: CDR1 LNHDA, CDR2 SQIVND (reference sequence). The CDR3 loop spans 14 amino acids. In DNA, the CDR3 is TGTGCCAGTAGTCCCGGACAGCTTAATGAAAAACTGTTTTTT. Its protein product is CASSPGQLNEKLFF.

This chain joins TRBV6-5 and TRBJ2-7; 9 nucleotides agree with TRBD2. The V gene's germline CDR1 is MNHEY and CDR2 SVGAGI. Unmatched junction bases numbered 12, after V lost 6 bases and J lost 6 bases. The CDR3 covers 15 residues. CDR3 loop: CASSLLGLAGSEQYF. CDR3 DNA: TGTGCCAGCAGCCTACTTGGGCTAGCGGGGAGCGAGCAGTACTTC.

This chain connects TRBV27 to TRBJ2-5; TRBD1 agrees at 7 bases. Germline V gives CDR1 MNHEY, CDR2 SMNVEV (reference sequence). The CDR3 extends over 18 amino acids. Trimming at V came to 2 bases and at J to 7 bases, leaving 19 bases not matched to a gene. CDR3: CASSLGGKRGPGSGTQYF. CDR3 DNA sequence: TGTGCCAGCAGTTTAGGGGGAAAAAGGGGGCCAGGGTCCGGGACCCAGTACTTC.

The chain joins TRBV5-1 to TRBJ1-5; D perhaps matches TRBD1 (6 bases). The length of the CDR3 is 13 residues. The V end was cut by 4 bases, the J end by 3 bases, with 8 bases between. The germline CDR1 and CDR2 sequences are SGHRS and YFSETQ. Written as DNA, the CDR3 is TGCGCCAGCAGCGGGGGCCTCAATCAGCCCCAGCATTTT. It translates to CASSGGLNQPQHF.

The J gene is TRBJ2-7, the V gene TRBV9; the D gene is possibly TRBD2 (6 bases). V lost 4 bases, J lost 3 bases, and 14 bases lay in between. This CDR3 region has 14 residues. Germline loops: CDR1 SGDLS, CDR2 YYNGEE. The DNA for the CDR3 is TGTGCCAGCAGCCCAACCGGGACTTACTACGAGCAGTACTTC. Its protein product is CASSPTGTYYEQYF.

The J gene is TRBJ2-1, the V gene TRBV6-5, with TRBD2 as a possible D gene (6 bases). Per germline, CDR1 MNHEY and CDR2 SVGAGI. This CDR3 has 16 amino acids. V was cut by 4 bases and J by 6 bases, with 19 bases left in between. The CDR3 loop is CASSSPSETPSNEQFF. DNA of the CDR3: TGTGCCAGCAGTTCTCCTAGCGAGACACCATCCAATGAGCAGTTCTTC.

This rearrangement joins TRBV28 to TRBJ1-1, with a tentative D call TRBD1 (6 bases). Deletions cut 5 bases from V and 0 bases from J, with 16 bases between. The germline V gene has CDR1 MDHEN and CDR2 SYDVKM. This CDR3 region has 16 residues. CDR3: CASSPGQLLLNTEAFF. CDR3 coding DNA: TGTGCCAGCAGTCCCGGACAGCTCCTTTTGAACACTGAAGCTTTCTTT.

V usage is TRBV6-5 and J usage is TRBJ2-7; 13 bases fit TRBD2. The CDR3 extends over 15 amino acids. CDR1 and CDR2 from the germline V gene are MNHEY and SVGAGI. The V and J ends lost 6 bases and 4 bases, in that order; junction bases with no gene match: 6. CDR3 in amino acids: CASSRTSGSGYEQYF. Written as DNA, the CDR3 is TGTGCCAGCAGCAGGACTAGCGGGAGCGGATACGAGCAGTACTTC.

V is TRBV18 and J is TRBJ1-2, with 8 bases lining up with TRBD1. The ends lost 5 bases at V and 4 bases at J; junction bases unmatched: 3. Germline assignment: CDR1 KGHSH and CDR2 LQKENI. The CDR3 sequence is 13 residues long. CDR3 residues: CASSAGQGYGYTF. The CDR3, as DNA: TGTGCCAGCTCAGCCGGACAGGGCTATGGCTACACCTTC.

V and J are TRBV28 and TRBJ2-5; D not resolved. Looked up from germline, CDR1 is MDHEN and CDR2 is SYDVKM. The germline V and J ends were trimmed by 3 bases and 5 bases, with 4 bases remaining between them. The CDR3 contains 11 residues. This CDR3 reads CASSFAETQYF. CDR3 DNA: TGTGCCAGCAGTTTCGCGGAGACCCAGTACTTC.

This clone has only one observation. This chain uses TRBV5-4 with TRBJ2-1, with 13 positions matching TRBD2. J lost 7 bases, V lost 4 bases, and 8 bases had no gene match. Germline V gives CDR1 SGHNT, CDR2 YYREEE (reference sequence). The CDR3 consists of 16 residues. The CDR3 nucleotides are TGTGCCAGCAGCCCTGGACTAGCGGGAGAGAGTAATGAGCAGTTCTTC. Amino acid sequence: CASSPGLAGESNEQFF.

The V gene is TRBV10-1, the J gene TRBJ2-2, with TRBD1 matching over 9 bases. V lost 6 bases to trimming and J lost 5 bases; unmatched junction nucleotides: 7. The CDR3 consists of 15 residues. Germline assignment: CDR1 WNHNN and CDR2 SYGVQD (reference sequence). DNA of the CDR3: TGCGCCAGCAGCAATCCGGGACAGGGAACCGGGGAGCTGTTTTTT. Translating it yields CASSNPGQGTGELFF.

The chain combines TRBV27 with TRBJ2-6; D is ambiguous. V was pared by 7 bases and J by 4 bases, with 5 bases between. There are 12 residues in the CDR3. From germline, CDR1 is MNHEY and CDR2 SMNVEV (reference sequence). CDR3 sequence (DNA): TGTGCCAGCACCAGGGGGGCCAACGTCCTGACTTTC. As protein: CASTRGANVLTF.

The chain links TRBV7-2 to TRBJ2-3; 9 bases are shared with TRBD2. CDR3 length: 17 residues. V lost 0 bases and J lost 3; bases outside the gene matches: 7. The germline gives CDR1 SGHTA, CDR2 FQGNSA. The CDR3 DNA reads TGTGCCAGCAGCTTAGCGTTACGCGGGAGGGGGACAGATACGCAGTATTTT. Its protein product is CASSLALRGRGTDTQYF.

The V and J genes are TRBV30 and TRBJ2-1; D gene ambiguous. V was cut by 5 bases and J by 4 bases, with 9 bases left in between. This CDR3 has 12 amino acids. Germline-derived CDR1 and CDR2 are GTSNPN and SVGIG (reference sequence). The CDR3 DNA follows: TGTGCCTGGGCGGTCGGGTACAATGAGCAGTTCTTC. It specifies CAWAVGYNEQFF.